This TCR beta chain came from a study of shared clonotypes between healthy human individuals. Study summary: CD8 memory received one plate per donor, CD8 naive two, CD4 memory three and CD4 naive three.

As to this clone: Its specificity is not known.

Study results and limitations: Generally, naive subsets came out with larger estimated richness than memory subsets.

A split of CD4+ cells into CD45RA+ naive and CD45RA-negative memory subsets was performed. The CDR3 has 16 residues. Germline assignment: CDR1 MDHEN and CDR2 SYDVKM. Trimming removed 5 bases from V and 1 base from J, with 15 bases in between. The repertoire was sequenced with immunoSEQ multiplex PCR; TCRdb's copy has only in-frame clones and lacks some. The data hold over a million clones, with roughly 96% observed a single time. The TCR originated in a man aged 30 to 39 in good health. The sequenced material came from naive CD4+ T cells sorted from blood. Subset in this sample: CD45RA+ positively selected. The chain combines TRBV28 with TRBJ1-3; tentatively, D is TRBD1 (5 bases). The DNA for the CDR3 is TGTGCCAGCAGTACCCCCCGGACACCTTCTGGAAACACCATATATTTT. Protein sequence: CASSTPRTPSGNTIYF.